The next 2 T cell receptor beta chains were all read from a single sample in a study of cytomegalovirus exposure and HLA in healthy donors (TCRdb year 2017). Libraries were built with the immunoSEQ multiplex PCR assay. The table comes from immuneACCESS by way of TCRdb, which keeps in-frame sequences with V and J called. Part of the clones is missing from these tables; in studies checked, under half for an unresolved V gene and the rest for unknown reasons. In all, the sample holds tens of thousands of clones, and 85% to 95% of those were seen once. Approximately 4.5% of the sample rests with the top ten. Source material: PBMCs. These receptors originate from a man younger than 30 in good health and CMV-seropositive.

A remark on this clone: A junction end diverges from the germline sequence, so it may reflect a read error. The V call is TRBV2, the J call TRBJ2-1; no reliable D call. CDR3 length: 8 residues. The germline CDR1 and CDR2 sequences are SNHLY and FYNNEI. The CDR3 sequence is CASSDEVF. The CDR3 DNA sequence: TGTGCCAGCAGCGATGAGGTCTTC.

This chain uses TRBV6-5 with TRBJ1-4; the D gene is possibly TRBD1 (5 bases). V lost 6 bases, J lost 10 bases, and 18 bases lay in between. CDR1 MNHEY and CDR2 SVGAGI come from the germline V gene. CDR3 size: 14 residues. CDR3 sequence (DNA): TGTGCCAGCAGACTCCAGGGATCGTCTGGAAAACTGTTTTTT. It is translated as CASRLQGSSGKLFF.